The present T cell receptor (beta chain) was sequenced within a study of shared clonotypes between healthy human individuals. At the level of the study: With ages of 18 to 49, the donors were two women and a few men.

This clone was seen just once. In the naive CD8 group, cells lacked CD45RO and were positively selected for CCR7, so terminally differentiated effector memory CD45RA+ cells were left out. The donors, all of them Caucasian adults, lived in Nashville, Tennessee. Germline loops: CDR1 PRHDT, CDR2 FYEKMQ (reference sequence). V was pared by 4 bases and J by 6 bases, with 15 bases between. CDR3 length: 14 amino acids. Replicate PCRs for sorted subsets used about 200 ng DNA; this equaled 25,000 to 30,000 T cell genomes. The method was immunoSEQ multiplex PCR; TCRdb's version includes in-frame clones alone and lacks a portion of them. The table has 1.5 million to 2.5 million clones, approximately 94% seen once; the top ten hold more than 0.9%.

The source of this sequence is a man in his late teens or twenties in good health. The chain uses TRBV13 and TRBJ1-1; no clear D. Sequenced sample: naive CD8+ T cells sorted from blood. This CDR3 is CASSSYSLGAEAFF. CDR3 sequence (DNA): TGTGCCAGCAGCTCTTACTCCCTCGGCGCTGAAGCTTTCTTT.